These T cell receptor beta chains were read from a single sample in a study of regulatory T cells in long-lasting Graves disease. TCRdb passed the multiplex PCR reads through MiXCR, listing each CDR3 protein once. Here the sample spans approximately 400,000 distinct CDR3 sequences, under 25% being singletons. Sample: peripheral blood mononuclear cells (PBMCs), taken when the disease was refractory, from a patient treated with antithyroid drugs. These receptors were taken from a female donor with Graves disease. Both conserved end residues are part of each CDR3. A D gene is named only where the DNA matches it firmly. Expanded clones are given a class, and other clones once, few, many or no size at all.

V gene: TRBV6-1; clone size: many; D gene: -; J gene: TRBJ1-1; CDR3 protein: CASSWTVNPPFF; CDR3 DNA: TGTGCCAGCAGCTGGACTGTCAACCCTCCTTTCTTT
V gene: TRBV7-2; clone size: many; D gene: TRBD2; J gene: TRBJ2-7; CDR3 protein: CASSYTGTTYEQYF; CDR3 DNA: TGTGCCAGCAGCTACACCGGGACTACCTACGAGCAGTACTTC
V gene: TRBV7-2; clone size: many; D gene: -; J gene: TRBJ1-5; CDR3 protein: CASNEGGARPQHF; CDR3 DNA: TGTGCCAGCAACGAAGGCGGGGCCCGGCCCCAGCATTTT
V gene: TRBV6-1; clone size: many; D gene: TRBD2; J gene: TRBJ2-5; CDR3 protein: CASGLAGGETQYF; CDR3 DNA: TGTGCCAGCGGACTAGCGGGGGGAGAGACCCAGTACTTC
V gene: TRBV29-1; clone size: few; D gene: TRBD2; J gene: TRBJ2-2; CDR3 protein: CSASGLVGGELFF; CDR3 DNA: TGCAGCGCCTCGGGACTAGTGGGCGGGGAGCTGTTTTTT
V gene: TRBV20-1; clone size: many; D gene: TRBD2; J gene: TRBJ2-7; CDR3 protein: CSARPAGVSIYEQYF; CDR3 DNA: TGCAGTGCTAGACCGGCGGGAGTCTCGATCTACGAGCAGTACTTC
V gene: TRBV20-1; clone size: -; D gene: TRBD1; J gene: TRBJ2-7; CDR3 protein: CSASDRGVHEQYF; CDR3 DNA: TGCAGTGCTAGTGACAGGGGAGTCCACGAGCAGTACTTC
V gene: TRBV28; clone size: many; D gene: -; J gene: TRBJ1-1; CDR3 protein: CASRVDLPRTEAFF; CDR3 DNA: TGTGCCAGCAGAGTGGACCTCCCGAGGACTGAAGCTTTCTTT
V gene: TRBV7-9; clone size: once; D gene: TRBD2; J gene: TRBJ2-7; CDR3 protein: CASSWLPLAVYYEQYF; CDR3 DNA: TGTGCCAGCAGCTGGCTCCCACTAGCGGTTTACTACGAGCAGTACTTC
V gene: TRBV12-3/TRBV12-4; clone size: few; D gene: -; J gene: TRBJ2-2; CDR3 protein: CASSPWGTGELFF; CDR3 DNA: TGTGCCAGCAGTCCCTGGGGCACCGGGGAGCTGTTTTTT
V gene: TRBV7-9; clone size: -; D gene: -; J gene: TRBJ2-7; CDR3 protein: CASSYPAQGVSYEQYF; CDR3 DNA: TGTGCCAGCAGCTATCCGGCGCAGGGTGTCTCCTACGAGCAGTACTTC
V gene: TRBV19; clone size: few; D gene: -; J gene: TRBJ1-3; CDR3 protein: CASSTGVSGNTIYF; CDR3 DNA: TGTGCCAGTAGTACAGGAGTCTCTGGAAACACCATATATTTT
V gene: TRBV12-3/TRBV12-4; clone size: -; D gene: -; J gene: TRBJ2-4; CDR3 protein: CASSLGFLAARIQYF; CDR3 DNA: TGTGCCAGCAGTTTAGGTTTCCTAGCCGCGAGGATTCAGTACTTC
V gene: TRBV29-1; clone size: few; D gene: TRBD1; J gene: TRBJ1-2; CDR3 protein: CSVRQGWDYGYTF; CDR3 DNA: TGCAGCGTTCGACAGGGATGGGACTATGGCTACACCTTC
V gene: TRBV12-3/TRBV12-4; clone size: many; D gene: -; J gene: TRBJ1-2; CDR3 protein: CASIAGRANYGYTF; CDR3 DNA: TGTGCCAGCATTGCGGGCCGAGCTAACTATGGCTACACCTTC
V gene: TRBV29-1; clone size: few; D gene: TRBD1; J gene: TRBJ2-7; CDR3 protein: CSASDRAHEQYF; CDR3 DNA: TGCAGCGCTTCGGACAGGGCGCACGAGCAGTACTTC
V gene: TRBV4-3; clone size: -; D gene: -; J gene: TRBJ2-7; CDR3 protein: CASSQGLVRPYEQYF; CDR3 DNA: TGCGCCAGCAGCCAAGGCCTTGTGAGGCCTTACGAGCAGTACTTC
V gene: TRBV7-2; clone size: many; D gene: -; J gene: TRBJ2-5; CDR3 protein: CASSLAWGEETQYF; CDR3 DNA: TGTGCCAGCAGCTTAGCGTGGGGGGAAGAGACCCAGTACTTC
V gene: TRBV18; clone size: -; D gene: -; J gene: TRBJ1-5; CDR3 protein: CASSPPGGASSNQPQHF; CDR3 DNA: TGTGCCAGCTCACCACCGGGCGGGGCGAGTAGCAATCAGCCCCAGCATTTT
V gene: TRBV4-3; clone size: few; D gene: -; J gene: TRBJ2-2; CDR3 protein: CASSQWALDTGELFF; CDR3 DNA: TGCGCCAGCAGCCAGTGGGCCCTAGACACCGGGGAGCTGTTTTTT
V gene: TRBV28; clone size: many; D gene: -; J gene: TRBJ1-2; CDR3 protein: CASSPDPIYGYTF; CDR3 DNA: TGTGCCAGCAGTCCCGACCCGATCTATGGCTACACCTTC
V gene: TRBV6-1; clone size: -; D gene: -; J gene: TRBJ2-2; CDR3 protein: CASSERSGGINTGELFF; CDR3 DNA: TGTGCCAGCAGTGAACGTAGCGGCGGGATCAACACCGGGGAGCTGTTTTTT